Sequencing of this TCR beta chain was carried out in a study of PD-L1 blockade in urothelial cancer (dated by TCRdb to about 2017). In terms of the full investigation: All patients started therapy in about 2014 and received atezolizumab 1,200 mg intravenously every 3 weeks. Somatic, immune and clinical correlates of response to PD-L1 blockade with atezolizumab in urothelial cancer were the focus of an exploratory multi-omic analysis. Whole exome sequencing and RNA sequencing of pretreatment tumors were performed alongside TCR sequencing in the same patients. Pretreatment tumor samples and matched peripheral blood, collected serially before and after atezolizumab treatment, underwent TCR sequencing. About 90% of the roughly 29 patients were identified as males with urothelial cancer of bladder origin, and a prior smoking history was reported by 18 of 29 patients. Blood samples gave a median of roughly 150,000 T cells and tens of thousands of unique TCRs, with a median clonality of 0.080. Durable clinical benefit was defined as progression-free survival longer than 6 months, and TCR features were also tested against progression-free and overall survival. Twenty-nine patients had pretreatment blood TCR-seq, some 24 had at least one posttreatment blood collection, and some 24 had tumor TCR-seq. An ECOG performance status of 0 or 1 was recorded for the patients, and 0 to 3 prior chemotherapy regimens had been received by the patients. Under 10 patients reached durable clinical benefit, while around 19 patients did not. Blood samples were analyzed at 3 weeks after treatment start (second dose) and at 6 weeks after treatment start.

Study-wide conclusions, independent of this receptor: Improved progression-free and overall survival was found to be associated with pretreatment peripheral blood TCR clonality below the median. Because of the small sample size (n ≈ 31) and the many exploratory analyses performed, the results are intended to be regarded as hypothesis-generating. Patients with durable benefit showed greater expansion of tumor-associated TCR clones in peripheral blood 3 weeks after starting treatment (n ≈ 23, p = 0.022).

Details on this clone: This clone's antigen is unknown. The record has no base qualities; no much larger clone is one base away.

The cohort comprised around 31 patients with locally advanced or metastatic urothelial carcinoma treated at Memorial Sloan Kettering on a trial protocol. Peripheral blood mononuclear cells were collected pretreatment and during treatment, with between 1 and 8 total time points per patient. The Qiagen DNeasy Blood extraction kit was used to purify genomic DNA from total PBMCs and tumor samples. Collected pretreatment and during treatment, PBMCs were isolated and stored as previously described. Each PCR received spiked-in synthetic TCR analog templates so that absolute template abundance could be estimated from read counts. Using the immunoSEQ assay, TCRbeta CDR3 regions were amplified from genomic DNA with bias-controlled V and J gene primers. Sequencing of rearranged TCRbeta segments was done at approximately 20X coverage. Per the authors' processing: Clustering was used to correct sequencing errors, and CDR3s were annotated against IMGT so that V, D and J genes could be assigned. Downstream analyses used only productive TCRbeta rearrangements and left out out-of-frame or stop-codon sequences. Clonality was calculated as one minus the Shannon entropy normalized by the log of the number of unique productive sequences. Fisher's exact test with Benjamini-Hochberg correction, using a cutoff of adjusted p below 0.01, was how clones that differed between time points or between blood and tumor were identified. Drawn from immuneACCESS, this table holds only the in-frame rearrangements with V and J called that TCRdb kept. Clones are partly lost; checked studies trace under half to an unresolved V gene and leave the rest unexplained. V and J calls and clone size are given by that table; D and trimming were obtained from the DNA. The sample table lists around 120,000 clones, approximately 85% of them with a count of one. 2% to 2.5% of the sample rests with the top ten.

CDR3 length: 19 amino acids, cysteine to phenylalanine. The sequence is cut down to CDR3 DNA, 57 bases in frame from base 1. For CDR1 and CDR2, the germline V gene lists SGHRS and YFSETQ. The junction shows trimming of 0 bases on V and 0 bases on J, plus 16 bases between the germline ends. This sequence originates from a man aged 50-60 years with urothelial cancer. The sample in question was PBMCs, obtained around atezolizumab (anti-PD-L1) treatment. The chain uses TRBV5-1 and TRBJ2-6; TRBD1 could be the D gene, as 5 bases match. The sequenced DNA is TGCGCCAGCAGCTTGGCTGGAATAAACAGGAGCTCTGGGGCCAACGTCCTGACTTTC. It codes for CASSLAGINRSSGANVLTF.